The rows below give T cell receptor beta chains drawn from one sample of a study of vaccination and CD4 T cells after COVID-19. No antigens are known for them. MiXCR, applied by TCRdb to the PCR reads, yields one record per CDR3 protein. This table has about 22,000 distinct CDR3 sequences, 30% to 35% appearing once. The sample here was CD4+ T cells from blood, cultured in vitro, taken about 7 months after SARS-CoV-2 vaccination. These TCRs come from a human donor who had recovered from COVID-19. Both conserved end residues are part of each CDR3. The D gene is left open where the match is weak. Size is stated for part of the rows, as once, few or many counts, or as a class when the clone is expanded.

J: TRBJ2-3; length: 16; D: TRBD2; size: -; V: TRBV20-1; DNA: TGCAGTGCTAGGGATTCTAGCGGGAGTGGGCCAGATACGCAGTATTTT; CDR3: CSARDSSGSGPDTQYF
J: TRBJ1-5; length: 14; D: TRBD1; size: medium-sized; V: TRBV7-2; DNA: TGTGCCAGCAGCGACAGGGTAGGTGATCAGCCCCAGCATTTT; CDR3: CASSDRVGDQPQHF
J: TRBJ2-5; length: 15; D: -; size: -; V: TRBV24-1; DNA: TGTGCCACCAGTGGCTCTGCGGACTACCAAGAGACCCAGTACTTC; CDR3: CATSGSADYQETQYF
J: TRBJ1-5; length: 13; D: -; size: -; V: TRBV19; DNA: TGTGCCAGTAGTTTACAGGGAAATTGGCCCCAGCATTTT; CDR3: CASSLQGNWPQHF
J: TRBJ2-7; length: 14; D: TRBD1; size: -; V: TRBV6-5; DNA: TGTGCCAGCAGTTACCAATACAGGGGTGGCGAGCAGTACTTC; CDR3: CASSYQYRGGEQYF
J: TRBJ1-5; length: 15; D: -; size: -; V: TRBV19; DNA: TGTGCCAGTAGTATAAGGGCTCAGGGAAATCAGCCCCAGCATTTT; CDR3: CASSIRAQGNQPQHF
J: TRBJ1-5; length: 15; D: TRBD1; size: -; V: TRBV20-1; DNA: TGCAGTGCTAGCGAGGGGACAGGCCTTAATCAGCCCCAGCATTTT; CDR3: CSASEGTGLNQPQHF
J: TRBJ1-1; length: 12; D: -; size: -; V: TRBV6-1; DNA: TGTGCCAGCAGGAGGGACAACATGGGAGCTTTCTTT; CDR3: CASRRDNMGAFF
J: TRBJ2-3; length: 11; D: -; size: few; V: TRBV6-1; DNA: TGTGCCAGCCTTAGGGCGAATACGCAGTATTTT; CDR3: CASLRANTQYF
J: TRBJ2-5; length: 16; D: TRBD2; size: -; V: TRBV5-1; DNA: TGCGCCAGCAGTTCAGGAGGACTAGCGGGAGGAGAGACCCAGTACTTC; CDR3: CASSSGGLAGGETQYF
J: TRBJ1-2; length: 13; D: -; size: medium-sized; V: TRBV6-1; DNA: TGTGCCAGCAGTAACCTAATCAGGGATGGCTACACCTTC; CDR3: CASSNLIRDGYTF
J: TRBJ2-7; length: 14; D: -; size: -; V: TRBV5-4; DNA: TGTGCCAGCAGCGCTGCGGGGATCTACTACGAGCAGTACTTC; CDR3: CASSAAGIYYEQYF
J: TRBJ1-1; length: 13; D: -; size: -; V: TRBV28; DNA: TGTGCCAGCAGGGGAGCAGTGAACACTGAAGCTTTCTTT; CDR3: CASRGAVNTEAFF
J: TRBJ1-6; length: 12; D: -; size: few; V: TRBV7-6; DNA: TGTGCCAGCAGCTTCCTTCATGGCCCCCTCCACTTT; CDR3: CASSFLHGPLHF
J: TRBJ2-2; length: 13; D: -; size: -; V: TRBV7-9; DNA: TGTGCCAGCAGCCGACTCTCCCGCGGGGAGCTGTTTTTT; CDR3: CASSRLSRGELFF
J: TRBJ2-7; length: 16; D: TRBD2; size: -; V: TRBV24-1; DNA: TGTGCCACCAGTGATTCTGATAGCGGGACCAACTACGAGCAGTACTTC; CDR3: CATSDSDSGTNYEQYF
J: TRBJ2-7; length: 15; D: -; size: -; V: TRBV6-1; DNA: TGTGCCAGCAGGACGGACAGTATCATCCCCTACGAGCAGTACTTC; CDR3: CASRTDSIIPYEQYF
J: TRBJ2-6; length: 16; D: TRBD1; size: -; V: TRBV29-1; DNA: TGCAGCGTTGGGGGACAGGGCAACTCTGGGGCCAACGTCCTGACTTTC; CDR3: CSVGGQGNSGANVLTF
J: TRBJ2-1; length: 17; D: TRBD2; size: -; V: TRBV7-9; DNA: TGTGCCAGCAGCCCCTCCCTCCCGGGACTAGCGGCTAATGAGCAGTTCTTC; CDR3: CASSPSLPGLAANEQFF
J: TRBJ2-5; length: 12; D: -; size: -; V: TRBV29-1; DNA: TGCAGCGTCGCCCGAGGGGTGGAGACCCAGTACTTC; CDR3: CSVARGVETQYF
J: TRBJ1-2; length: 15; D: -; size: medium-sized; V: TRBV7-9; DNA: TGTGCCAGCAGCCCCTGGGAGGTCCCTAACTATGGCTACACCTTC; CDR3: CASSPWEVPNYGYTF
J: TRBJ2-1; length: 15; D: TRBD2; size: -; V: TRBV20-1; DNA: TGCAGTGCTAGGAGAGGGACTAGCGCCTACAATGAGCAGTTCTTC; CDR3: CSARRGTSAYNEQFF
J: TRBJ2-2; length: 13; D: -; size: -; V: TRBV7-3; DNA: TGTGCCAGCAGCAGGCGTGTCCCCGGGGAGCTGTTTTTT; CDR3: CASSRRVPGELFF
J: TRBJ2-7; length: 15; D: -; size: -; V: TRBV6-1; DNA: TGTGCCAGCAGTGCCGCGCGACGGTTCCCTTACGAGCAGTACTTC; CDR3: CASSAARRFPYEQYF
J: TRBJ2-7; length: 14; D: TRBD1; size: few; V: TRBV7-2; DNA: TGTGCCAGCAGAATTGGACAGGGGTCCTACGAGCAGTACTTC; CDR3: CASRIGQGSYEQYF
J: TRBJ2-7; length: 16; D: TRBD2; size: medium-sized; V: TRBV4-2; DNA: TGTGCCAGCAGCCAGGAAAGAACTAGCGGCCCCTACGAGCAGTACTTC; CDR3: CASSQERTSGPYEQYF
J: TRBJ1-2; length: 14; D: -; size: -; V: TRBV7-9; DNA: TGTGCCAGCATCCCAGATGAGGGGAACTATGGCTACACCTTC; CDR3: CASIPDEGNYGYTF
J: TRBJ1-6; length: 13; D: -; size: -; V: TRBV7-3; DNA: TGTGCCAGCAGCTTATATTTTAATTCACCCCTCCACTTT; CDR3: CASSLYFNSPLHF
J: TRBJ2-7; length: 18; D: -; size: -; V: TRBV7-6; DNA: TGTGCCAGCAGCTTAGCGACCGCCGGGACACCGAGCGCCTACGAGCAGTACTTC; CDR3: CASSLATAGTPSAYEQYF
J: TRBJ2-5; length: 12; D: -; size: medium-sized; V: TRBV7-9; DNA: TGTGCCAGCAGCTGGGCTAGGGAGACCCAGTACTTC; CDR3: CASSWARETQYF
J: TRBJ2-3; length: 14; D: -; size: -; V: TRBV29-1; DNA: TGCAGCGTTGTGGGTCGAGCAAGGCGAGATACGCAGTATTTT; CDR3: CSVVGRARRDTQYF
J: TRBJ1-2; length: 12; D: -; size: -; V: TRBV20-1; DNA: TGCAGTGCTAGTCCAGGGACCTATGGCTACACCTTC; CDR3: CSASPGTYGYTF
J: TRBJ2-5; length: 12; D: TRBD1; size: -; V: TRBV6-2/TRBV6-3; DNA: TGTGCCAGTACACAGGGGGCCGAGACCCAGTACTTC; CDR3: CASTQGAETQYF
J: TRBJ1-5; length: 14; D: TRBD1; size: few; V: TRBV10-3; DNA: TGTGCCACCCGGGGGACAGGGGGTAATCAGCCCCAGCATTTT; CDR3: CATRGTGGNQPQHF
J: TRBJ2-6; length: 14; D: -; size: -; V: TRBV19; DNA: TGTGCCAGTAAATATTCAGATGGGCCCAACGTCCTGACTTTC; CDR3: CASKYSDGPNVLTF
J: TRBJ2-7; length: 16; D: -; size: -; V: TRBV15; DNA: TGTGCCACCAGCAGACAAATGAGCCCTGGACAGAACGAGCAGTACTTC; CDR3: CATSRQMSPGQNEQYF
J: TRBJ2-7; length: 18; D: TRBD1; size: few; V: TRBV7-8; DNA: TGTGCCAGCAGCCCCCCGGGACAGGGAGGGTCATGGCTTGACGAGCAGTACTTC; CDR3: CASSPPGQGGSWLDEQYF
J: TRBJ1-1; length: 15; D: -; size: few; V: TRBV4-1; DNA: TGCGCCAGCAGCCAAGTAGGGGCGCGGCTCACTGAAGCTTTCTTT; CDR3: CASSQVGARLTEAFF